This section outlines one T cell receptor (beta chain) sequence together with its context. Using immunoSEQ multiplex PCR, the repertoire was profiled, and TCRdb retains in-frame clones only, with some absent. This table holds nearly 80,000 clones, just over 90% found once. In germline, CDR1 is MGHRA, CDR2 YSYEKL. CDR3 length: 17 residues. V lost 0 bases and J lost 4, with 19 bases in between. This record comes from a study of T cell changes during pregnancy in multiple sclerosis. The chain recombines TRBV4-1 with TRBJ2-7; D may be TRBD2 (6 bases). This receptor was identified in a female donor with multiple sclerosis, enrolled in a pregnancy study. The material was CD4+ T cells from peripheral blood mononuclear cells, obtained before pregnancy. In DNA form, the CDR3 reads TGCGCCAGCAGCCAAGAAGTAGGAGCGGGCGACTTTTACGAGCAGTACTTC. As protein: CASSQEVGAGDFYEQYF.